These 2 T cell receptor beta chains came from one sample sequenced in a study of T cells in pancreatic ductal adenocarcinoma. Surgery without prior neoadjuvant therapy was the treatment of the selected pancreatic ductal adenocarcinoma patients. Sequencing was performed with immunoSEQ multiplex PCR; in TCRdb, only in-frame clones are kept and a portion is missing. Seen here are roughly 100,000 clones, more than 90% observed once, and the top ten hold roughly 3.1%. The specimen sequenced was PBMCs. These receptors originate from a human donor with pancreatic ductal adenocarcinoma.

The CDR3 DNA reads TGTGCCATCAGTGTTGGGACAGGGCATGAGCAGTTCTTC. The encoded protein is CAISVGTGHEQFF. The chain couples TRBV10-3 to TRBJ2-1, with TRBD1 matching over 9 bases. Germline V gene lookup returns CDR1 ENHRY and CDR2 SYGVKD. The CDR3 is 13 amino acids. V shed 4 bases, J shed 8 bases, and the junction held 3 bases outside the gene matches.

This rearrangement joins TRBV5-1 to TRBJ2-1; TRBD2 aligns across 12 bases. Germline V gene data show CDR1 as SGHRS and CDR2 as YFSETQ. The CDR3 spans 18 residues. J gave up 3 bases and V 4 bases, and 11 bases lay outside the gene matches. This CDR3 is CASSPGLAGLPHYNEQFF. CDR3 sequence (DNA): TGCGCCAGCAGCCCCGGACTAGCGGGACTCCCGCACTACAATGAGCAGTTCTTC.